The sequence of this T cell receptor beta chain was determined in a study of naive and memory T cell subsets. An equimolar mix of two oligonucleotides served as the beta constant-region primer for TRBC1 and TRBC2. Ligated cDNA was amplified by four rounds of PCR with nested alpha and beta constant-region primers and SP2. TCRdb reprocessed the UMI-ligation and nested PCR reads with MiXCR, giving one entry per CDR3 protein. The sample includes roughly 130,000 distinct CDR3 sequences, 35% to 40% of them seen just once. The length of the CDR3 is 14 residues. Germline CDR1 and CDR2: KGHSH and LQKENI. After removal of 3 bases from V and 3 bases from J, the junction contained 4 bases not matched to a gene. In this sample, this clonotype turned up many times. Its antigen is not identified. Study-wide results and limits: Over 85% of naive TCR sequences appeared only once, unlike memory subsets.

This chain connects TRBV18 to TRBJ2-7; 8 nucleotides match TRBD1. The sequenced sample consisted of central memory CD4+ T cells from blood. The TCR originated in a human donor in good health. DNA of the CDR3: TGTGCCAGCTCACCGACAGGGGTAGACTACGAGCAGTACTTC. As protein: CASSPTGVDYEQYF.